This T cell receptor (beta chain) was sequenced for a study of blood T cell repertoires in COVID-19 (dated by TCRdb to 2019 to 2021). For context, the study as a whole: The collaborator samples originated in the United States, Italy and Spain and spanned the acute and convalescent phases of COVID-19. Nearly every sample came with metadata listing a de-identified subject ID, COVID-19 status, age in years and sex. The samples were drawn from two sources: the first 160 participants of the ongoing ImmuneRACE study, and 950 to 1,500 subjects contributed by 6 global collaborators. The prospective study material was composed of cDNA or gDNA derived from T cells, B-cell-depleted T cells, or PBMCs. The repertoires were released in a freely available public database meant as a resource for research on the immune response to SARS-CoV-2. The dataset comprised deeply sampled blood TCRbeta repertoires from subjects exposed to, actively infected with, or recovered from COVID-19. HLA class I and class II types, where available, came from metadata supplied by the sample provider rather than from assay-based typing. The paper's findings and limits, for the study overall: Clinical and demographic metadata were provided uncurated, with the amount varying by source and participant.

Comment on this clone: What this receptor recognizes is not known. One base away there is no much larger clone; base qualities are not given.

CDR1 is given as MNHEY and CDR2 as SVGAGI, both from the germline V gene. The CDR3 numbers 14 residues from cysteine through phenylalanine. Only CDR3 DNA is held: 42 bases, read in frame from base 1. The V and J ends are trimmed by 0 bases and 5 bases, leaving 10 bases between them. The collaborating institutions used their own protocols to collect whole blood in K2EDTA tubes. For TCRbeta analysis, collaborators shipped samples as frozen whole blood, isolated PBMCs, or DNA extracted from either of those sample types. The immunoSEQ Assay, a bias-controlled multiplex PCR, was used to amplify TCRbeta CDR3 regions from genomic DNA. Per the source publication's procedure: Nucleated cell counts per sample were estimated from amplification of reference gene primers within the assay. To quantify the absolute abundance of each unique TCRbeta CDR3 rearrangement, sequence reads were collapsed and filtered. For each sample, productive Simpson clonality was calculated as the square root of Simpson's diversity index across productive rearrangements. Sourced from immuneACCESS, this table was stored by TCRdb with only in-frame sequences that have V and J called. A share of the clones is absent; for the studies checked, an unresolved V gene accounts for under half, and the remainder has no known explanation. V and J calls plus clone size are reproduced from that table; the DNA served to infer D and trimming. Recorded for this sample are hundreds of thousands of clones; 80% to 85% of them occurred a single time. Clones ranked in the top ten supply around an eighth of the sample.

Material for sequencing was peripheral blood. The TCR originated in a woman aged 55-75 years with active or convalescent COVID-19. The chain uses TRBV6-5 and TRBJ1-1; the D gene is perhaps TRBD1, on 5 matching bases. The DNA sequence reads TGTGCCAGCAGTTACTCGAAGGGGTATACTGAAGCTTTCTTT. Its amino acids are CASSYSKGYTEAFF.